These 31 T cell receptor beta chains came from one sample sequenced in a study of blood T cell repertoires in COVID-19. Libraries were prepared by immunoSEQ multiplex PCR; TCRdb keeps only in-frame clonotypes and omits some of them. The table has more than 25,000 clones, approximately 92% seen once. Sequencing used peripheral blood. Source of these receptors: a man aged 55 to 70 with acute or convalescent COVID-19.

This sequence joins TRBV11-1 and TRBJ2-7; 14 nucleotides align to TRBD2. J gave up 5 bases and V 6 bases, and 6 bases lay outside the gene matches. This CDR3 has 15 amino acids. CDR1 and CDR2 from the germline V gene are SGHAT and FQDESV (reference sequence). Here the CDR3 reads CASSRTSGRYNEQYF. CDR3 bases: TGTGCCAGCAGTCGGACTAGCGGGAGGTATAACGAGCAGTACTTC. Looking up the rest from reference TRBV11-1 and TRBJ2-7 gives the full variable domain: EAEVAQSPRYKITEKSQAVAFWCDPISGHATLYWYRQILGQGPELLVQFQDESVVDDSQLPKDRFSAERLKGVDSTLKIQPAELGDSAMYLCASSRTSGRYNEQYFGPGTRLTVT.

This sequence joins TRBV11-2 and TRBJ2-1; 9 nucleotides match TRBD2. V dropped 6 bases and J dropped 5; count of bases not matched to a gene: 2. This CDR3 contains 13 residues. The germline V gene encodes CDR1 SGHAT and CDR2 FQNNGV. CDR3 residues: CASRLAGNNEQFF. The DNA of the CDR3 is TGTGCCAGCAGGCTAGCGGGGAACAATGAGCAGTTCTTC. The full variable domain, its missing parts supplied by reference TRBV11-2 and TRBJ2-1, is EAGVAQSPRYKIIEKRQSVAFWCNPISGHATLYWYQQILGQGPKLLIQFQNNGVVDDSQLPKDRFSAERLKGVDSTLKIQPAKLEDSAVYLCASRLAGNNEQFFGPGTRLTVL.

This sequence joins TRBV5-1 and TRBJ2-3; D perhaps matches TRBD2 (5 bases). The ends were cut back, 2 bases at V and 1 base at J, with 5 bases in the middle. The CDR3 loop spans 13 amino acids. Germline CDR1 and CDR2: SGHRS and YFSETQ. Here the CDR3 reads CASSLAGTDTQYF. DNA for the CDR3: TGCGCCAGCAGCTTAGCGGGCACAGATACGCAGTATTTT.

The rearrangement links TRBV7-2 to TRBJ1-3; D gene ambiguous. With 1 base removed from V and 0 bases from J, the gap between germline ends came to 10 bases. Germline loops: CDR1 SGHTA, CDR2 FQGNSA. The CDR3 has 16 residues. This CDR3 is CASSLDAGSSGNTIYF. CDR3 DNA sequence: TGTGCCAGCAGCTTAGACGCGGGATCCTCTGGAAACACCATATATTTT.

The gene calls are TRBV24-1 and TRBJ2-5, with 8 positions matching TRBD2. CDR1 is KGHDR, CDR2 SFDVKD, per germline. The CDR3 sequence is 16 residues long. The trim removed 1 base at V and 5 bases at J, leaving 8 bases unmatched. The CDR3 sequence is CATSDLGSGNRETQYF. In DNA, the CDR3 is TGTGCCACCAGTGATTTAGGTAGCGGGAATAGGGAGACCCAGTACTTC.

This clone was seen once. This chain joins TRBV24-1 and TRBJ2-2, with a possible D match to TRBD2 (6 bases). CDR1 is KGHDR and CDR2 is SFDVKD in the germline V gene. The ends were cut back, 1 base at V and 0 bases at J, with 8 bases in the middle. The CDR3 is made up of 16 amino acids. CDR3 residues: CATSDFGTPNTGELFF. The CDR3 DNA follows: TGTGCCACCAGTGATTTTGGGACTCCGAACACCGGGGAGCTGTTTTTT.

This clone was seen more than once but under ten times. The chain carries TRBV5-6 and TRBJ1-2; D perhaps matches TRBD1 (5 bases). The ends were cut back, 4 bases at V and 3 bases at J, with 16 bases in the middle. Germline assignment: CDR1 SGHDT and CDR2 YYEEEE. The CDR3 runs to 15 residues. CDR3 DNA sequence: TGTGCCAGCAGCCGAGTGGGGGAGGACCACTATGGCTACACCTTC. The encoded protein is CASSRVGEDHYGYTF. Together with reference TRBV5-6 and TRBJ1-2, the CDR3 gives the full variable domain: DAGVTQSPTHLIKTRGQQVTLRCSPKSGHDTVSWYQQALGQGPQFIFQYYEEEERQRGNFPDRFSGHQFPNYSSELNVNALLLGDSALYLCASSRVGEDHYGYTFGSGTRLTVV.

The rearrangement joins TRBV6-6 to TRBJ1-2, with TRBD1 identical over 10 bases. Per germline, CDR1 MNHNY and CDR2 SVGAGI (reference sequence). The CDR3 contains 13 residues. Unmatched junction bases numbered 5, after V lost 6 bases and J lost 7 bases. The CDR3 spells CASSPTGGSGYTF. The CDR3 region has the DNA TGTGCCAGCAGCCCGACAGGGGGCTCTGGCTACACCTTC.

This chain links TRBV10-3 with TRBJ1-2; D perhaps matches TRBD1 (6 bases). This CDR3 comprises 13 residues. Trimming removed 5 bases from V and 4 bases from J, with 11 bases in between. Per germline, CDR1 ENHRY and CDR2 SYGVKD. The CDR3 protein is CAISSGTLYGYTF. The DNA for the CDR3 is TGTGCCATCAGTTCCGGGACACTCTATGGCTACACCTTC.

The CDR3 sequence: CASRTGGSGNTIYF. CDR3 bases: TGTGCCAGCAGGACGGGGGGTTCTGGAAACACCATATATTTT. J is TRBJ1-3 and V is TRBV6-5; D perhaps matches TRBD1 (5 bases). V lost 6 bases and J lost 1, with 10 bases in between. This CDR3 contains 14 residues. The germline V gene has CDR1 MNHEY and CDR2 SVGAGI.

This rearrangement joins TRBV11-2 to TRBJ1-1, with D possibly being TRBD1 (5 bases). Looked up from germline, CDR1 is SGHAT and CDR2 is FQNNGV. CDR3 length: 15 amino acids. V dropped 6 bases and J dropped 4 bases, with 18 bases sitting between them. The CDR3 DNA reads TGTGCCAGCAGGCCAACATTGGTGGGGGGCACTGAAGCTTTCTTT. This encodes CASRPTLVGGTEAFF.

This chain joins TRBV14 and TRBJ2-1; D is perhaps TRBD1 (6 bases). The CDR3 extends over 14 amino acids. CDR1 SGHDN and CDR2 FVKESK come from the germline V gene. The V end lost 4 bases, the J end lost 4 bases, and 11 bases lay between the germline ends. For the CDR3, the DNA is TGTGCCAGCAGCCTCCGGGACAATTACAATGAGCAGTTCTTC. Its protein product is CASSLRDNYNEQFF.

The chain links TRBV7-6 to TRBJ1-6, with unresolved D. The CDR3 sequence is 12 residues long. Looked up from germline, CDR1 is SGHVS and CDR2 is FNYEAQ. Deletions cut 2 bases from V and 10 bases from J, with 6 bases between. This CDR3 is CASSLNGSPLHF. CDR3 sequence (DNA): TGTGCCAGCAGCTTAAACGGGTCACCCCTCCACTTT. Variable domain in full (rest from reference TRBV7-6 and TRBJ1-6): GAGVSQSPRYKVTKRGQDVALRCDPISGHVSLYWYRQALGQGPEFLTYFNYEAQQDKSGLPNDRFSAERPEGSISTLTIQRTEQRDSAMYRCASSLNGSPLHFGNGTRLTVT.

The V gene is TRBV30, the J gene TRBJ1-5; tentative D call: TRBD1 (5 bases). Between the trimmed V and J ends, which lost 2 bases and 5 bases, there was a span of 13 bases. CDR1 GTSNPN and CDR2 SVGIG come from the germline V gene (reference sequence). CDR3 size: 14 residues. This CDR3 reads CAWSTWGGDQPQHF. The CDR3 coding sequence is TGTGCCTGGAGTACGTGGGGAGGGGATCAGCCCCAGCATTTT. Filled out from reference TRBV30 and TRBJ1-5, the complete variable domain reads SQTIHQWPATLVQPVGSPLSLECTVEGTSNPNLYWYRQAAGRGLQLLFYSVGIGQISSEVPQNLSASRPQDRQFILSSKKLLLSDSGFYLCAWSTWGGDQPQHFGDGTRLSIL.

This chain connects TRBV6-1 to TRBJ2-7, with TRBD1 matching 11 bases. V was clipped by 0 bases and J by 6 bases; unmatched bases: 4. The CDR3 covers 15 residues. The germline V gene encodes CDR1 MNHNS and CDR2 SASEGT. CDR3: CASSEAAGTGGEQYF. CDR3 DNA: TGTGCCAGCAGTGAAGCCGCCGGGACAGGGGGCGAGCAGTACTTC.

The genes are TRBV7-6 and TRBJ2-2, with 12 bases lining up with TRBD2. This CDR3 spans 19 amino acids. The V gene's germline CDR1 is SGHVS and CDR2 FNYEAQ. J gave up 1 base and V 0 bases, and 6 bases lay outside the gene matches. For the CDR3, the DNA is TGTGCCAGCAGCTTAGCGCGGGCGGGACTAGCGGGGAACACCGGGGAGCTGTTTTTT. This sequence encodes CASSLARAGLAGNTGELFF.

The V and J genes are TRBV6-1 and TRBJ2-3, with 8 bases lining up with TRBD2. This CDR3 is 17 amino acids long. Unmatched junction bases numbered 9, after V lost 4 bases and J lost 0 bases. The germline V gene has CDR1 MNHNS and CDR2 SASEGT. For the CDR3, the DNA is TGTGCCAGCAGTGGGCCCTTAGCGGGGATTAGCACAGATACGCAGTATTTT. This codes for CASSGPLAGISTDTQYF.

The V gene is TRBV19, the J gene TRBJ2-7, with D perhaps TRBD2 (6 bases). The CDR3 sequence is 16 residues long. V lost 5 bases, J lost 3 bases, and 20 bases lay in between. Looked up from germline, CDR1 is LNHDA and CDR2 is SQIVND (reference sequence). The CDR3 loop reads CASSLPGGVKGYEQYF. CDR3 in DNA: TGTGCCAGTAGTCTCCCCGGAGGGGTCAAGGGCTACGAGCAGTACTTC.

J is TRBJ2-1 and V is TRBV4-1; 8 positions match TRBD2. CDR3 length: 17 residues. With 0 bases clipped from V and 0 bases from J, the junction kept 4 bases outside the gene matches. Germline V gene data show CDR1 as MGHRA and CDR2 as YSYEKL. CDR3 residues: CASSQDNGGASYNEQFF. The CDR3 region has the DNA TGCGCCAGCAGCCAAGATAACGGGGGGGCCTCCTACAATGAGCAGTTCTTC.

The chain has TRBV6-6 and TRBJ2-2; D might be TRBD2 (5 bases). From germline, CDR1 is MNHNY and CDR2 SVGAGI (reference sequence). The CDR3 is 15 amino acids. V lost 6 bases and J lost 0, with 11 bases in between. In nucleotides, the CDR3 is TGTGCCAGCAGGTTAGACGGGACGAACACCGGGGAGCTGTTTTTT. Amino acid sequence: CASRLDGTNTGELFF.

The chain is built from TRBV5-1 and TRBJ2-2; TRBD2 agrees at 9 bases. The CDR3 is made up of 17 amino acids. J gave up 2 bases and V 0 bases, and 5 bases lay outside the gene matches. Germline loops: CDR1 SGHRS, CDR2 YFSETQ. CDR3 DNA: TGCGCCAGCAGCTTGGAACTAGCGGGCCCTAACACCGGGGAGCTGTTTTTT. Protein product: CASSLELAGPNTGELFF.

This rearrangement joins TRBV5-1 to TRBJ2-6, with TRBD2 matching over 7 bases. Germline V lookup: CDR1 SGHRS, CDR2 YFSETQ. V was clipped by 3 bases and J by 11 bases; unmatched bases: 20. The CDR3 is made up of 18 amino acids. The CDR3 is CASSWRGSAGELEDVLTF. Here the CDR3 DNA reads TGCGCCAGCAGCTGGAGGGGTTCGGCGGGAGAACTTGAGGACGTCCTGACTTTC.

V gene TRBV24-1 combines with J gene TRBJ2-3, with D unclear. Trimming removed 4 bases from V and 0 bases from J, with 10 bases in between. Per germline, CDR1 KGHDR and CDR2 SFDVKD. The CDR3 is made up of 15 amino acids. CDR3: CATSEQATSTDTQYF. The CDR3 DNA is TGTGCCACCAGTGAGCAGGCTACTAGCACAGATACGCAGTATTTT.

The V and J genes are TRBV4-1 and TRBJ2-6, with a weak D call TRBD1 (6 bases). The CDR3 extends over 17 amino acids. CDR1 and CDR2 (germline): MGHRA, YSYEKL. V was clipped by 5 bases and J by 1 base, with 15 bases between them. The CDR3 protein is CASSEQGSLSGANVLTF. In DNA, the CDR3 is TGCGCCAGCAGCGAACAGGGAAGCCTATCTGGGGCCAACGTCCTGACTTTC.

The rearrangement uses TRBV11-2 and TRBJ2-1; 7 bases are a match to TRBD1. V lost 3 bases, J lost 7 bases, and 9 bases stayed unmatched. CDR1 SGHAT and CDR2 FQNNGV come from the germline V gene. The CDR3 has 15 residues. CDR3 bases: TGTGCCAGCAGCTTGTTAGGACAGGTCGAGAATGAGCAGTTCTTC. It codes for CASSLLGQVENEQFF.

The J gene is TRBJ1-6, the V gene TRBV7-8; D is unresolved. The CDR3 covers 15 residues. Trimming cost V 5 bases and J 2 bases, with 10 bases left between them. Germline values: CDR1 SGHVS, CDR2 FQNEAQ. The CDR3 spells CASSGSGTYNSPLHF. The CDR3 nucleotides read TGTGCCAGCAGCGGGTCCGGGACCTATAATTCACCCCTCCACTTT. Together with reference TRBV7-8 and TRBJ1-6, the CDR3 gives the full variable domain: GAGVSQSPRYKVAKRGQDVALRCDPISGHVSLFWYQQALGQGPEFLTYFQNEAQLDKSGLPSDRFFAERPEGSVSTLKIQRTQQEDSAVYLCASSGSGTYNSPLHFGNGTRLTVT.

The table lists this clone with a few counts. The CDR3 DNA is TGTGCCAGCATTGGCCCGGGGGTTATGAACACTGAAGCTTTCTTT. Translated: CASIGPGVMNTEAFF. The V gene is TRBV6-5, the J gene TRBJ1-1, with D possibly TRBD1 on 5 matching bases. Trimming stripped 7 bases from V and 0 bases from J, with 15 bases between. In germline, CDR1 is MNHEY, CDR2 SVGAGI. CDR3 length equals 15 residues.

The chain is built from TRBV14 and TRBJ1-1; D is ambiguous. This CDR3 spans 15 amino acids. Germline V gives CDR1 SGHDN, CDR2 FVKESK. V lost 0 bases, J lost 7 bases, and 15 bases lay in between. In DNA form, the CDR3 reads TGTGCCAGCAGCCAAGAAATGCGGATATCTAGTGAAGCTTTCTTT. It yields the protein CASSQEMRISSEAFF.

The J gene is TRBJ2-2, the V gene TRBV9; perhaps TRBD2 as D (6 bases). Germline CDR1 and CDR2: SGDLS and YYNGEE. Trimming stripped 0 bases from V and 5 bases from J, with 8 bases between. The CDR3 consists of 14 residues. CDR3 DNA sequence: TGTGCCAGCAGCGTAGGTGCGGGAACCGGGGAGCTGTTTTTT. Its protein is CASSVGAGTGELFF.

The V call is TRBV28, the J call TRBJ1-1; D ambiguous. V was pared by 0 bases and J by 0 bases, with 8 bases between. The CDR3 contains 15 residues. Germline V gene data show CDR1 as MDHEN and CDR2 as SYDVKM. CDR3 amino acids: CASSLWGGMNTEAFF. The CDR3 DNA sequence: TGTGCCAGCAGTTTATGGGGAGGGATGAACACTGAAGCTTTCTTT. The whole variable domain, remainder taken from reference TRBV28 and TRBJ1-1, is DVKVTQSSRYLVKRTGEKVFLECVQDMDHENMFWYRQDPGLGLRLIYFSYDVKMKEKGDIPEGYSVSREKKERFSLILESASTNQTSMYLCASSLWGGMNTEAFFGQGTRLTVV.

For this clone: At the DNA level, this CDR3 is encoded by other sequences in the same sample as well. The gene calls are TRBV27 and TRBJ1-1; the match to TRBD1 covers 7 bases. The V gene's germline CDR1 is MNHEY and CDR2 SMNVEV (reference sequence). Trimming cost V 3 bases and J 4 bases; bases outside gene matches: 2. The CDR3 runs to 13 residues. The CDR3 DNA is TGTGCCAGCAGTTTCCAGGGGGGCACTGAAGCTTTCTTT. Protein: CASSFQGGTEAFF.